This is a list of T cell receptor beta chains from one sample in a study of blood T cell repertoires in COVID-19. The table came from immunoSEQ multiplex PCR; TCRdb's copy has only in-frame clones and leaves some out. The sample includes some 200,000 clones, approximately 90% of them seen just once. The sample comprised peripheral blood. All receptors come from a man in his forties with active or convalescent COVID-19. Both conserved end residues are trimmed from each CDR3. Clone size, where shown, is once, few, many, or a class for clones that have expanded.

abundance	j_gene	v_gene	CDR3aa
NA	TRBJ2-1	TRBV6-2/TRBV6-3	ASSRTGGEQF
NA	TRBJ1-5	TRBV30	AWSVSGGGQPQH
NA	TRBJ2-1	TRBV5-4	ASSLMGLAGGGQF
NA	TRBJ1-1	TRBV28	ASSSTGSRTEAF
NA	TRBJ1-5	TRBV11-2	ASSLDSVQPQH
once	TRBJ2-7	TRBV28	ASSSDRDEQY
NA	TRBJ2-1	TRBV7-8	ASSSGEYNEQF
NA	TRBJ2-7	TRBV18	ASSRTQGSYEQY
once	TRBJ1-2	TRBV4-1	ASSQQTSRHGYT
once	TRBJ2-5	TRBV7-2	ASSTDIRGQTQY
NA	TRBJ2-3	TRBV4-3	ASSQDLTSGYTDTQY
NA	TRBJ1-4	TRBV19	ASSIMGEKLF
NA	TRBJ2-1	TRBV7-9	ASSLVGGAIYNEQF
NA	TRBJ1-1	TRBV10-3	AISVDTGPTAF
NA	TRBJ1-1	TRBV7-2	ASASRSNTEAF
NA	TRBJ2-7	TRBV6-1	ASSEVTSHYEQY
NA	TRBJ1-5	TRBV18	ASSPSDIDNQPQH